This TCR beta chain was obtained from a study of T cells in Graves' hyperthyroidism and ophthalmopathy. TCR beta CDR3 region amplification was performed from RNA transcripts. The HTBI primer set was used in a first-round RT-PCR of the TCR CDR3. One entry per CDR3 protein results from TCRdb running MiXCR on the multiplex PCR reads. The data contain hundreds of thousands of distinct CDR3 sequences, 35% to 40% of them singletons. Exclusion followed for patients with uncontrolled infection, other autoimmune disease, pregnancy or lactation. Germline V CDR1 and CDR2: MGHDK, SYGVNS. This CDR3 contains 15 residues. After removal of 3 bases from V and 4 bases from J, the junction contained 5 bases not matched to a gene.

V is TRBV25-1 and J is TRBJ2-2; 7 nucleotides match TRBD2. The clonotype was recovered from a man younger than 30 with Graves' hyperthyroidism. The sample consisted of blood. CDR3 DNA sequence: TGTGCCAGCAGTGACTTCGGGAGGCTCACCGGGGAGCTGTTTTTT. Translating gives CASSDFGRLTGELFF.